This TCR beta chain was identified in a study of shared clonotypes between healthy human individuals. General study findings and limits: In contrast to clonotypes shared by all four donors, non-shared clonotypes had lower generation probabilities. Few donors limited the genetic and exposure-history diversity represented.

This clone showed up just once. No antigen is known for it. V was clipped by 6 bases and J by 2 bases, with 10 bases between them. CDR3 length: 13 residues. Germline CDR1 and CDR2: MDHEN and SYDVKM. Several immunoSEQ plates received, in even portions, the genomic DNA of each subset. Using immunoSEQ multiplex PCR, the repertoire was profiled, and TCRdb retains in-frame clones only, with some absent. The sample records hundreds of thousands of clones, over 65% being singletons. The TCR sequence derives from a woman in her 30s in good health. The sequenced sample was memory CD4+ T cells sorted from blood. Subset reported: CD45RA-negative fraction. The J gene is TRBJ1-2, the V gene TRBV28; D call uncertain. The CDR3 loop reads CASRRTANYGYTF. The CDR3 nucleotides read TGTGCCAGCAGGAGGACGGCGAACTATGGCTACACCTTC.